What follows is one T cell receptor beta chain and its context. Its antigen is unidentified. V lost 4 bases and J 0 bases, leaving 10 bases between the germline ends. CDR3 length: 15 residues. Germline V gene sequence: CDR1 SEHNR, CDR2 FQNEAQ (reference sequence). The assay was immunoSEQ multiplex PCR, and TCRdb's table has in-frame clones only and misses some. The sample has some 83,000 clones, 75% to 95% seen once; the top ten hold roughly 8.4%. The sample belongs to a study of OX40 agonist ivuxolimab in advanced cancers. Overall study results and limits: The study observed clonal expansion of CD4+ and CD8+ blood T cells by week 6 at 0.1 to 3.0 mg/kg. Compared with others, partial responders at 0.1-3.0 mg/kg displayed clonal expansion among the lowest.

Sequenced here: CD4+ or CD8+ T cells sorted from blood, sampled in a trial of the OX40 agonist ivuxolimab. The chain is built from TRBV7-9 and TRBJ2-1; tentatively, D is TRBD2 (6 bases). The receptor was derived from an adult with an advanced solid tumor such as melanoma, head and neck, liver or kidney cancer. CDR3 sequence reads: CASSYGTGSYNEQFF. CDR3 in DNA: TGTGCCAGCAGCTACGGGACTGGCTCCTACAATGAGCAGTTCTTC.